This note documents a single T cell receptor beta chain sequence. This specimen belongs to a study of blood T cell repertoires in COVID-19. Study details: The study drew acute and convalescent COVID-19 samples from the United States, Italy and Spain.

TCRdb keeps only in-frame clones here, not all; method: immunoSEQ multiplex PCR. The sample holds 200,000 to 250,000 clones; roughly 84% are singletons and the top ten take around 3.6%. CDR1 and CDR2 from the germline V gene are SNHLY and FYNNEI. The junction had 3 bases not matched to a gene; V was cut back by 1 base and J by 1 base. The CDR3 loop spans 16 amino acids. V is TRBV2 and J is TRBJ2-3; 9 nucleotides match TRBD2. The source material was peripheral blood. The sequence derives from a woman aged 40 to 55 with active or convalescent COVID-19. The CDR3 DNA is TGTGCCAGCAGTGAAGTTCAGCGGGGGGGCACAGATACGCAGTATTTT. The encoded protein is CASSEVQRGGTDTQYF.